This is a list of T cell receptor beta chains from one sample in a study of OX40 agonist ivuxolimab in advanced cancers. Only in-frame clones appear in the TCRdb table, and some are missing; sequencing was by immunoSEQ multiplex PCR. The sample has around 100,000 clones, around 87% seen once; the top ten hold more than 0.15%. The material sequenced was CD4+ or CD8+ T cells sorted from blood, taken in a trial of the OX40 agonist ivuxolimab. Receptor source: an adult with an advanced solid tumor such as melanoma, head and neck, liver or kidney cancer. The CDR3 runs from the conserved cysteine through the conserved F or W. Each record gives: J gene, V gene, CDR3 protein.

>TRBJ1-3|TRBV19
CASSSGASGNTIYF
>TRBJ2-3|TRBV28
CASNLLAGGTDTQYF
>TRBJ1-5|TRBV7-8
CASSLADKQPQHF
>TRBJ2-5|TRBV7-9
CASSLSGLAQETQYF
>TRBJ2-3|TRBV30
CAFRPVLAAGTDTQYF
>TRBJ1-5|TRBV6-1
CASRHRGRDQPQHF
>TRBJ1-1|TRBV10-3
CAISDRDRGNTEAFF
>TRBJ1-1|TRBV27
CASSRTRDGEAFF
>TRBJ2-5|TRBV6-5
CASSPGSGRETQYF
>TRBJ1-2|TRBV19
CASSTSDRAFGYTF
>TRBJ1-1|TRBV6-5
CASSYSGKAFF
>TRBJ2-2|TRBV2
CASKRENTGELFF
>TRBJ2-7|TRBV6-6
CASSYEVSDVYEQYF
>TRBJ2-1|TRBV6-5
CASSSAQGPNEQFF
>TRBJ2-2|TRBV30
CAWSVGGEGDTGELFF
>TRBJ2-3|TRBV5-1
CASSLADRGSTDTQYF
>TRBJ2-4|TRBV7-8
CASSSRQGLLAKNIQYF
>TRBJ2-1|TRBV6-6
CASSRQDEQFF
>TRBJ2-7|TRBV20-1
CSARFNEQYF
>TRBJ2-2|TRBV28
CASSFRPRGELFF
>TRBJ1-2|TRBV29-1
CSVEGQGARYTF
>TRBJ2-7|TRBV6-5
CASSLGTGALYEQYF
>TRBJ1-4|TRBV25-1
CASSALRGRGEKLFF
>TRBJ1-1|TRBV6-1
CASSAGVGTEAFF
>TRBJ1-2|TRBV29-1
CSAPGQGSNYGYTF
>TRBJ2-3|TRBV4-1
CASSQLGTGESTDTQYF
>TRBJ1-3|TRBV19
CASSIIGGSSGNTIYF
>TRBJ1-6|TRBV5-4
CASSLGESRSLLHF
>TRBJ2-1|TRBV28
CASREEWGGPRDNEQFF
>TRBJ2-1|TRBV14
CASSQEAAGALLNEQFF
>TRBJ1-1|TRBV7-8
CASSLGRISEAFF
>TRBJ2-1|TRBV10-3
CAISVDTWDEQFF
>TRBJ2-2|TRBV19
CASSNGWDSANTGELFF
>TRBJ1-2|TRBV30
CAWGASSYGYTF
>TRBJ2-1|TRBV14
CASSQRDRVGNEQFF
>TRBJ2-3|TRBV7-8
CASSLVGLAGGPPDTQYF
>TRBJ2-7|TRBV6-1
CASSEAGQIYEQYF
>TRBJ1-6|TRBV6-1
CASTGGDRYRSPLHF
>TRBJ2-4|TRBV29-1
CSVVFGQRIQYF
>TRBJ1-1|TRBV18
CASSPPGSPGGAFF
>TRBJ2-1|TRBV5-1
CASSPTGAAYNEQFF
>TRBJ1-1|TRBV10-2
CASSSGGGMNTEAFF
>TRBJ1-5|TRBV6-1
CASSDRVGQPQHF
>TRBJ1-1|TRBV19
CASSIQGARTEAFF
>TRBJ2-7|TRBV6-6
CASSYSGTVSYEQYF
>TRBJ2-1|TRBV28
CASNKNRMNPYNEQFF
>TRBJ1-5|TRBV19
CAIDGGRDQPQHF
>TRBJ1-1|TRBV6-5
CASSYFLHTEAFF
>TRBJ1-2|TRBV5-6
CASSPRTGRVAYGYTF
>TRBJ2-5|TRBV5-4
CASSRGAGGRQETQYF
>TRBJ1-5|TRBV21-1
CASTLDARVNQPQHF
>TRBJ1-4|TRBV6-6
CASRKQANNEKLFF
>TRBJ2-1|TRBV6-1
CASSVLAGALYEQFF